Given below is one TCR beta chain in context. The data were obtained in a study of blood T cell repertoires in COVID-19. Across the study: There were acute and convalescent COVID-19 samples, and they came from the United States, Italy and Spain.

Germline CDR1 and CDR2: SGHRS and YFSETQ. The CDR3 loop spans 17 amino acids. J gave up 2 bases and V 2 bases, and 7 bases lay outside the gene matches. Clones were read by immunoSEQ multiplex PCR, and TCRdb kept only the in-frame ones, dropping some. The repertoire has roughly 150,000 clones, roughly three quarters of them found once; the top ten carry about 6%. The sample was PBMCs or T cells enriched from blood (not recorded which). The clonotype comes from a woman in her 50s who had recovered from COVID-19. The rearrangement links TRBV5-1 to TRBJ2-3, with 11 bases lining up with TRBD1. The CDR3 DNA follows: TGCGCCAGCAGCTTACCGGACAGGGGGCTAATCACAGATACGCAGTATTTT. Encoded protein: CASSLPDRGLITDTQYF.